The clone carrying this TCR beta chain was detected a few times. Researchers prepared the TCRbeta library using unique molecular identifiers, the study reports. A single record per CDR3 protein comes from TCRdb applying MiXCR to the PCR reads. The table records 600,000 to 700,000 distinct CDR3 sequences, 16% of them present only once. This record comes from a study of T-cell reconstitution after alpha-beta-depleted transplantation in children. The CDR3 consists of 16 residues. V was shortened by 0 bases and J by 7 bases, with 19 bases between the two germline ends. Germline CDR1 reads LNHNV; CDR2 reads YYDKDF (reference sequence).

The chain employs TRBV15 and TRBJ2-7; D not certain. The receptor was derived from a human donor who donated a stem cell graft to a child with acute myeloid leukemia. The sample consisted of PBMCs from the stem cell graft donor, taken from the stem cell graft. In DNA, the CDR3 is TGTGCCACCAGCAGAGATCCCTTGACATCCGCTACGGAGCAGTACTTC. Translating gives CATSRDPLTSATEQYF.